This T cell receptor beta chain was sequenced for a study of T-cell memory formation after mild COVID-19. Study-level background: Across donors, TCR clusters were largely donor specific. Overall study results and limits: Shrinking CD4+ clones were chiefly CM and EM; CD8+ ones were chiefly EMRA.

One entry per CDR3 protein results from TCRdb running MiXCR on the 5' RACE reads. The sample includes tens of thousands of distinct CDR3 sequences, approximately 13% of them seen just once. Germline assignment: CDR1 SQVTM and CDR2 ANQGSEA. CDR3 length: 13 amino acids. V shed 6 bases and J shed 12 bases, with 21 bases lying between them. Details on this clonotype: Its matching antigen is unknown.

The J gene is TRBJ2-1, the V gene TRBV29-1; tentatively, D is TRBD2 (6 bases). The source is an adult woman who had mild COVID-19 (a few samples of this study predate the infection). Cell type and time point are not known. The sample was PBMCs or a T cell subset sorted from them (not recorded which). In DNA form, the CDR3 reads TGCAGCGTACCGGGACTGCCATCAGATGGGCAGTTCTTC. Encoded protein: CSVPGLPSDGQFF.